This T cell receptor (beta chain) stems from a study of T cell changes during pregnancy in multiple sclerosis (dated by TCRdb to about 2019). At the level of the whole study: The study examined how the T cell repertoire changed over the course of pregnancy in women with multiple sclerosis.

Receptors were amplified or captured by the immunoSEQ multiplex PCR assay. The source is immuneACCESS, and TCRdb retained only in-frame sequences with V and J called. Part of the clones is not carried over; for the studies checked, unresolved V genes explain less than half of this, and the remainder is unexplained. The sample table shows 30,000 to 35,000 clones, and roughly 90% are seen once. Together, the top ten hold 0.5% to 0.65% of the sample. The CDR3 measures 14 amino acids from cysteine to phenylalanine. Only CDR3 DNA is held: 42 bases, read in frame from base 1. Based on the germline V gene, the CDR1 and CDR2 sequences are SQVTM and ANQGSEA. The trim is 1 base for V and 3 bases for J, with a gap of 13 bases between the germline ends. Details on this clone: Its antigen remains undetermined. No per-base quality is available; no much larger clone lies one base away.

This material consisted of CD4+ T cells from peripheral blood mononuclear cells, taken in the third trimester of pregnancy. This chain joins TRBV29-1 to TRBJ2-7; perhaps TRBD1 is the D gene, with 5 bases matching. The sequence derives from a female donor in good health, enrolled as a control in a pregnancy study. The bases read TGCAGCGTTGAAGTGGCCCCAGGGATCTACGAGCAGTACTTC. The translation is CSVEVAPGIYEQYF.